The 20 T cell receptor beta chains given below trace back to one sample, sequenced in a study of blood T cell repertoires in COVID-19. The assay was immunoSEQ multiplex PCR, and TCRdb's table has in-frame clones only and misses some. The sample contains about 160,000 clones, under 95% of which appear only once. Sequencing was carried out using peripheral blood. The receptors stem from a man aged 55 to 70 with active or convalescent COVID-19.

This clone was picked up a small number of times. The V and J genes are TRBV10-3 and TRBJ1-1, with D possibly being TRBD1 (5 bases). This CDR3 spans 16 amino acids. The germline V gene has CDR1 ENHRY and CDR2 SYGVKD. The germline V and J ends were trimmed by 4 bases and 1 base, with 16 bases remaining between them. The CDR3 region has the DNA TGTGCCATCAGTGGCCGCCCGGGACTAAAGAACACTGAAGCTTTCTTT. This encodes CAISGRPGLKNTEAFF.

This clone was seen just once. The genes are TRBV6-5 and TRBJ2-4, with TRBD1 matching over 7 bases. CDR3 length: 12 amino acids. V trimming: 4 bases; J trimming: 9 bases; junction bases outside the gene matches: 3. Germline values: CDR1 MNHEY, CDR2 SVGAGI. The CDR3: CASSSQGSIQYF. As DNA, the CDR3 is TGTGCCAGCAGTTCACAGGGGAGCATTCAGTACTTC.

For the CDR3, the DNA is TGTGCCAGCAGCAAAAGGGCCAAAGCCCACCCTAGCGGTCCTAGCACAGATACGCAGTATTTT. It codes for CASSKRAKAHPSGPSTDTQYF. The gene calls are TRBV21-1 and TRBJ2-3; the table's D gene call, TRBD2, was not cross checked with the DNA. TRBV21-1 is a listed pseudogene. CDR3 length: 21 amino acids.

A single count supports this clone. The CDR3 DNA reads TGTGCCAGCAGCCAAGAGGAGGCGGCTAGCGGGTCTCATTATGAGCAGTTCTTC. It yields the protein CASSQEEAASGSHYEQFF. The V gene is TRBV4-2, the J gene TRBJ2-1; 8 nucleotides align to TRBD2. The CDR3 extends over 18 amino acids. The V and J ends lost 0 bases and 8 bases, in that order; junction bases with no gene match: 15. Germline CDR1 is LGHNA and CDR2 is YNFKEQ.

As concerns this clone: Other DNA variants within this sample encode the same CDR3. This chain joins TRBV2 and TRBJ1-1, with TRBD1 identical over 8 bases. The CDR3 consists of 13 residues. Germline V gene lookup returns CDR1 SNHLY and CDR2 FYNNEI. V was pared by 3 bases and J by 4 bases, with 1 base of the junction left unmatched. This CDR3 reads CASSDRGLTEAFF. CDR3 bases: TGTGCCAGCAGTGACAGGGGGCTCACTGAAGCTTTCTTT.

The chain joins TRBV7-2 to TRBJ1-2, with 8 bases that match TRBD1. The CDR3 runs 15 residues. The germline V gene has CDR1 SGHTA and CDR2 FQGNSA. Trimming at V came to 3 bases and at J to 4 bases, leaving 7 bases not matched to a gene. The CDR3 protein is CASSLAGGAGYGYTF. CDR3 nucleotides: TGTGCCAGCAGCTTGGCAGGGGGCGCCGGCTATGGCTACACCTTC.

The chain is built from TRBV6-5 and TRBJ1-5, with D unclear. Germline lookup yields CDR1 MNHEY and CDR2 SVGAGI. This CDR3 is built from 14 residues. V lost 4 bases, J lost 0 bases, and 7 bases lay in between. The CDR3 region has the DNA TGTGCCAGCAGTTCACTCCTTAGCAATCAGCCCCAGCATTTT. It is translated as CASSSLLSNQPQHF.

The J gene is TRBJ2-2, the V gene TRBV7-9, with TRBD1 matching 7 bases. Trimming took 1 base from V and 7 from J; bases not matched to a gene: 6. The length of the CDR3 is 15 residues. The germline V gene encodes CDR1 SEHNR and CDR2 FQNEAQ (reference sequence). The CDR3 nucleotides are TGTGCCAGCAGCTTAGAGGGGGCGCGTGGCGGGGAGCTGTTTTTT. Translating gives CASSLEGARGGELFF.

This chain links TRBV4-1 with TRBJ2-7, with 10 bases aligning to TRBD2. The CDR3 sequence is 15 residues long. Per germline, CDR1 MGHRA and CDR2 YSYEKL. The J segment lost 1 base and the V segment lost 3 bases, leaving 3 bases of the junction unmatched. CDR3 sequence reads: CASSHPGLASYEQYF. CDR3 nucleotides: TGCGCCAGCAGCCATCCGGGACTAGCGTCCTACGAGCAGTACTTC.

This chain connects TRBV19 to TRBJ2-5; no definite D call. The ends were cut back, 4 bases at V and 4 bases at J, with 7 bases in the middle. Looked up from germline, CDR1 is LNHDA and CDR2 is SQIVND (reference sequence). The CDR3 is made up of 12 amino acids. The CDR3: CASSKLLETQYF. CDR3 bases: TGTGCCAGTAGTAAACTCTTAGAGACCCAGTACTTC.

V and J are TRBV2 and TRBJ2-2, with a possible D match to TRBD1 (6 bases). Germline V gene lookup returns CDR1 SNHLY and CDR2 FYNNEI. V lost 4 bases, J lost 1 base, and 10 bases lay in between. CDR3 length: 15 residues. The CDR3 here is CASSGLTGNTGELFF. CDR3 in DNA: TGTGCCAGCAGTGGATTGACAGGGAACACCGGGGAGCTGTTTTTT.

The chain recombines TRBV6-5 with TRBJ1-2, with D tentatively TRBD1 (5 bases). V was pared by 5 bases and J by 8 bases, with 21 bases between. The CDR3 covers 15 residues. Germline CDR1 and CDR2: MNHEY and SVGAGI. CDR3 coding DNA: TGTGCCAGCAGTCCCGGGGGGGGGAAGGTGAGAGGCTACACCTTC. Amino acid sequence: CASSPGGGKVRGYTF.

Here the CDR3 reads CASSFRDIRVTNYGYTF. CDR3 nucleotides: TGTGCCAGCAGCTTCCGAGATATCAGGGTAACTAACTATGGCTACACCTTC. The rearrangement joins TRBV7-9 to TRBJ1-2; tentative D call: TRBD1 (5 bases). This CDR3 has 17 residues. The germline V and J ends were trimmed by 3 bases and 0 bases, with 17 bases remaining between them. Looked up from germline, CDR1 is SEHNR and CDR2 is FQNEAQ (reference sequence).

V and J are TRBV19 and TRBJ1-1; the D gene is possibly TRBD1 (5 bases). V was trimmed by 0 bases and J by 4 bases, leaving 18 bases between them. This CDR3 contains 17 residues. Per the germline V gene, CDR1 is LNHDA and CDR2 is SQIVND (reference sequence). CDR3 sequence reads: CASSIDPVGREGTEAFF. Here the CDR3 DNA reads TGTGCCAGTAGTATAGATCCGGTGGGCAGGGAGGGCACTGAAGCTTTCTTT.

The chain joins TRBV7-6 to TRBJ2-3; 12 nucleotides line up with TRBD2. Germline values: CDR1 SGHVS, CDR2 FNYEAQ. The junction had 13 bases not matched to a gene; V was cut back by 2 bases and J by 4 bases. This CDR3 has 19 amino acids. The CDR3 region is CASSLWSLAGGVGADTQYF. The CDR3 coding sequence is TGTGCCAGCAGCTTATGGTCACTAGCGGGGGGCGTGGGGGCAGATACGCAGTATTTT.

The chain is built from TRBV6-5 and TRBJ1-6; 8 nucleotides match TRBD1. CDR3 size: 15 residues. Germline CDR1 reads MNHEY; CDR2 reads SVGAGI. Losses at the gene ends were 2 bases for V and 7 bases for J; bases not matched to a gene: 4. This chain's CDR3 is CASSYLRGRNSPLHF. CDR3 bases: TGTGCCAGCAGTTACCTCAGGGGGCGGAATTCACCCCTCCACTTT.

This clone occurred a few times. The CDR3 DNA follows: TGTGCCAGCTCACCCTCGACAGGGGGAAGCTATGGCTACACCTTC. Its translation: CASSPSTGGSYGYTF. This chain connects TRBV18 to TRBJ1-2; 9 nucleotides agree with TRBD1. CDR1 and CDR2 from the germline V gene are KGHSH and LQKENI. The CDR3 extends over 15 amino acids. V lost 3 bases, J lost 4 bases, and 6 bases stayed unmatched.

The chain joins TRBV6-4 to TRBJ1-2, with 7 bases aligning to TRBD1. CDR3 length equals 14 residues. Germline V CDR1 and CDR2: MRHNA, SNTAGT. J was trimmed by 1 base and V by 6 bases; bases with no gene match: 5. The CDR3 loop is CASRGQSFNYGYTF. The CDR3 DNA is TGTGCCAGCAGGGGACAGAGCTTTAACTATGGCTACACCTTC.

The rearrangement joins TRBV11-2 to TRBJ1-2, with D perhaps TRBD1 (6 bases). The CDR3 contains 13 residues. Germline CDR1 is SGHAT and CDR2 is FQNNGV. V was cut by 5 bases and J by 4 bases, with 11 bases left in between. The CDR3 sequence is CASSRGQSYGYTF. CDR3 DNA: TGTGCCAGCAGCCGCGGACAGAGCTATGGCTACACCTTC.

The chain joins TRBV4-1 to TRBJ1-3, with D unresolved. Germline CDR1 and CDR2: MGHRA and YSYEKL. V was trimmed by 0 bases and J by 1 base, leaving 7 bases between them. The CDR3 runs 15 residues. CDR3 sequence (DNA): TGCGCCAGCAGCCAAGATACGGGTTCTGGAAACACCATATATTTT. Its translation is CASSQDTGSGNTIYF.